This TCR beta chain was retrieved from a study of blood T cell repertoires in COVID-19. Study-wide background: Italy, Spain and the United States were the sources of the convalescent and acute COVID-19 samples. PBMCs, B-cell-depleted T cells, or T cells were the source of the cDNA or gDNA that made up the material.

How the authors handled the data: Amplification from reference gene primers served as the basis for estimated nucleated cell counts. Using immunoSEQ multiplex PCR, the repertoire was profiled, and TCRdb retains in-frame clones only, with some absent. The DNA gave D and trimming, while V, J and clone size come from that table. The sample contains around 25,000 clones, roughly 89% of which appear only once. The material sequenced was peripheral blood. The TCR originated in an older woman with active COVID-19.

CDR3: CASSSGVNTGELFF. The DNA for the CDR3 is TGTGCCAGCAGTTCCGGGGTGAACACCGGGGAGCTGTTTTTT. The chain carries TRBV6-5 and TRBJ2-2; possibly TRBD2 for D (5 bases). The germline V gene encodes CDR1 MNHEY and CDR2 SVGAGI. Between the trimmed V and J ends, which lost 4 bases and 1 base, there was a span of 7 bases. This CDR3 is built from 14 residues.